This T cell receptor beta chain was identified during a study of shared clonotypes between healthy human individuals. Overall study context: Per donor, three plates held CD4 naive cells, three held CD4 memory, two held CD8 naive and one held CD8 memory. Study-level results: Rarefaction demonstrated incomplete sorted-subset sequencing despite large depth.

Sorted-subset replicate PCRs used 150 to 200 ng DNA, approximately 33,000 T cell genomes. The authors' processing: Filtering differed, since immunoSEQ gave only junction sequences and no quality scores. Measured with immunoSEQ multiplex PCR; TCRdb has only the in-frame clones, and not every one. V and J calls and clone size come straight from that table; D and trimming were deduced from the DNA. The sample consists of 1,100,000 or so clones, 78% of them appearing once. Points on this clone: Its antigen is as yet unknown.

The TCR sequence derives from a man between 18 and 29 years old in good health. Some clones in this sample may be carry-over from other donors' samples. The sample comprised memory CD4+ T cells from PBMCs. Subset given: CD45RA-negative fraction.

CDR3 protein: CASSFTRERGEQYF. In DNA form, the CDR3 reads TGCGCCAGCAGCTTCACGCGGGAACGGGGAGAGCAGTACTTC. This chain uses TRBV5-1 with TRBJ2-7, with a tentative D call TRBD2 (6 bases). CDR3 length: 14 residues. The germline V and J ends were trimmed by 2 bases and 7 bases, with 16 bases remaining between them. Germline loops: CDR1 SGHRS, CDR2 YFSETQ.